The 14 T cell receptor beta chains listed next were all sequenced from one sample in a study of shared T cell receptors in the human thymus. Only in-frame clones appear in the TCRdb table, and some are missing; sequencing was by immunoSEQ multiplex PCR. The repertoire has 450,000 to 650,000 clones, 75% to 80% of them found once; the top ten carry about 0.013%. The data also belong to a second study, concerning human thymus T cells.

Sequenced material: thymocytes. Receptor source: a boy under three years old with a congenital heart defect.

The chain is built from TRBV5-6 and TRBJ1-1; a possible D gene is TRBD1 (6 bases). This CDR3 is built from 15 residues. The V end was cut by 7 bases, the J end by 3 bases, with 19 bases between. The germline V gene has CDR1 SGHDT and CDR2 YYEEEE. The CDR3 is CASFRDKRGDTEAFF. The CDR3 DNA reads TGTGCCAGCTTCCGGGACAAGCGAGGGGACACTGAAGCTTTCTTT.

The chain has TRBV30 and TRBJ1-4; D unclear. The CDR3 length is 16 residues. V gave up 0 bases and J gave up 0 bases, with 11 bases separating them. Germline CDR1 and CDR2: GTSNPN and SVGIG (reference sequence). The CDR3: CAWSVLETTTNEKLFF. The CDR3 DNA reads TGTGCCTGGAGTGTATTAGAAACTACAACTAATGAAAAACTGTTTTTT.

This chain links TRBV19 with TRBJ1-2; D is unclear. V lost 0 bases and J 6 bases, leaving 17 bases between the germline ends. This CDR3 has 16 residues. The V gene's germline CDR1 is LNHDA and CDR2 SQIVND (reference sequence). The DNA for the CDR3 is TGTGCCAGTAGTATAGATCCCCCACGGTCACCAAATGGCTACACCTTC. Translated, it gives CASSIDPPRSPNGYTF.

The V and J genes are TRBV14 and TRBJ1-2; TRBD1 agrees at 8 bases. The CDR3 contains 18 residues. The germline gives CDR1 SGHDN, CDR2 FVKESK. The V gene end was trimmed by 4 bases and the J gene end by 5 bases; junction bases not matched to a gene: 18. CDR3 nucleotide sequence: TGTGCCAGCAGCCGAAGCGGGGCAGGGGGCGGATTTCCGTATGGCTACACCTTC. Residues: CASSRSGAGGGFPYGYTF.

This clone was observed once. The V and J genes are TRBV7-3 and TRBJ1-1; tentative D call: TRBD1 (5 bases). Germline V gene data show CDR1 as SGHTA and CDR2 as FQGTGA. There are 15 residues in the CDR3. The V end was cut by 3 bases, the J end by 4 bases, with 15 bases between. CDR3 in amino acids: CASSLQAGGGTEAFF. CDR3 DNA: TGTGCCAGCAGCTTGCAAGCTGGGGGAGGCACTGAAGCTTTCTTT.

This chain joins TRBV6-5 and TRBJ2-7, with a possible D match to TRBD2 (6 bases). Germline values: CDR1 MNHEY, CDR2 SVGAGI. The CDR3 totals 13 residues. V was cut by 9 bases and J by 2 bases, with 14 bases left in between. The CDR3 spells CARIGTRPYEQYF. The CDR3, as DNA: TGTGCCAGAATCGGGACTCGACCCTACGAGCAGTACTTC.

In its sample, this clone was seen once. This chain links TRBV19 with TRBJ1-1; the D gene is possibly TRBD1 (6 bases). Germline values: CDR1 LNHDA, CDR2 SQIVND (reference sequence). The CDR3 extends over 15 amino acids. Trimming cost V 6 bases and J 1 base, with 15 bases left between them. The CDR3 nucleotides are TGTGCCAGTAGAACAGGGTTATCCCCGAACACTGAAGCTTTCTTT. It is translated as CASRTGLSPNTEAFF.

The J gene is TRBJ2-6, the V gene TRBV19; TRBD2 matches at 9 bases. Germline CDR1 and CDR2: LNHDA and SQIVND (reference sequence). After removal of 5 bases from V and 3 bases from J, the junction contained 2 bases not matched to a gene. This CDR3 has 15 amino acids. The DNA for the CDR3 is TGTGCCAGTAGTCCAGCGGGAGGTGGGGCCAACGTCCTGACTTTC. It codes for CASSPAGGGANVLTF.

This clone was seen just once. The chain is built from TRBV5-6 and TRBJ2-1; 8 nucleotides align to TRBD2. The CDR3 has 15 amino acids. V was clipped by 5 bases and J by 7 bases; unmatched bases: 11. Germline lookup yields CDR1 SGHDT and CDR2 YYEEEE. The CDR3 bases are TGTGCCAGCAGTCTGACTAGCGCGTTTAAGAATGAGCAGTTCTTC. Its protein is CASSLTSAFKNEQFF.

The CDR3 nucleotides read TGTGCCAGCAGCCCGGTGGGACTACCCCTGGACGAGCAGTACTTC. Its translation: CASSPVGLPLDEQYF. The rearrangement joins TRBV21-1 to TRBJ2-7; the D call in the table, TRBD2, was not verified against the DNA. TRBV21-1 is given as a pseudogene. The CDR3 has 15 amino acids.

This clone was recorded once. The J gene is TRBJ1-5, the V gene TRBV2, with a tentative D call TRBD1 (5 bases). This CDR3 spans 13 amino acids. V gave up 5 bases and J gave up 6 bases, with 11 bases separating them. From germline, CDR1 is SNHLY and CDR2 FYNNEI. DNA for the CDR3: TGTGCCAGCAGTTCAGGGATGGGTCAGCCCCAGCATTTT. Translated: CASSSGMGQPQHF.

V and J are TRBV19 and TRBJ1-2; TRBD1 aligns across 7 bases. Germline CDR1 is LNHDA and CDR2 is SQIVND (reference sequence). J was trimmed by 6 bases and V by 0 bases; bases with no gene match: 1. There are 13 residues in the CDR3. The CDR3 region is CASSIEQGDGYTF. The CDR3 bases are TGTGCCAGTAGTATAGAGCAGGGGGATGGCTACACCTTC.

Comment on this clone: The junction departs from germline at one end; a sequencing error may be responsible. This chain's CDR3 is CASSVNMGASDEQYF. In nucleotides, the CDR3 is TGTGCCAGCAGCGTCAATATGGGGGCCTCCGACGAGCAGTACTTC. This chain joins TRBV7-3 and TRBJ2-7; the D gene is possibly TRBD1 (6 bases). From germline, CDR1 is SGHTA and CDR2 FQGTGA. CDR3 length: 15 amino acids.

The chain is built from TRBV7-8 and TRBJ2-7; TRBD1 might be the D (6 bases). CDR1 is SGHVS and CDR2 is FQNEAQ in the germline V gene. The CDR3 length is 15 residues. V lost 1 base to trimming and J lost 2 bases, with 12 bases between them. CDR3 sequence reads: CASSLGGQNPYEQYF. CDR3 DNA: TGTGCCAGCAGCTTAGGGGGGCAAAACCCCTACGAGCAGTACTTC.